The rows below give T cell receptor beta chains drawn from one sample of a study of early T cells in non-severe SARS-CoV-2 infection. A single record per CDR3 protein comes from TCRdb applying MiXCR to the 5' RACE reads. The sample has about 35,000 distinct CDR3 sequences; approximately 5.9% are singletons. This specimen consisted of whole blood, obtained at baseline. The receptors shown here come from an adult who was a healthcare worker with PCR-confirmed SARS-CoV-2 infection or an uninfected control (not recorded which). CDR3s include the opening cysteine and the closing phenylalanine or tryptophan. A D gene is named only where the DNA matches it firmly. For some rows the clone size is stated as once, few or many, or as a class when expanded; others skip it.

V gene: TRBV4-3
J gene: TRBJ1-2
D gene: .
clone size: many
CDR3 protein: CASSQDRQIIFNYGYTF
CDR3 DNA: TGCGCCAGCAGCCAAGATCGACAGATTATCTTCAACTATGGCTACACCTTC

V gene: TRBV20-1
J gene: TRBJ2-3
D gene: .
clone size: few
CDR3 protein: CSARRLTDTQYF
CDR3 DNA: TGCAGTGCTAGAAGACTCACAGATACGCAGTATTTT

V gene: TRBV28
J gene: TRBJ2-1
D gene: TRBD2
clone size: .
CDR3 protein: CASSLWGGGTYNEQFF
CDR3 DNA: TGTGCCAGCAGTTTATGGGGGGGAGGGACCTACAATGAGCAGTTCTTC

V gene: TRBV4-1
J gene: TRBJ2-3
D gene: TRBD1
clone size: .
CDR3 protein: CASSQSVRSGGNRDTQYF
CDR3 DNA: TGCGCCAGCAGCCAAAGTGTAAGGTCAGGGGGCAACCGAGATACGCAGTATTTT

V gene: TRBV7-9
J gene: TRBJ2-1
D gene: .
clone size: few
CDR3 protein: CASSSTGTTYNEQFF
CDR3 DNA: TGTGCCAGCAGCTCGACAGGGACTACCTACAATGAGCAGTTCTTC

V gene: TRBV29-1
J gene: TRBJ2-5
D gene: .
clone size: few
CDR3 protein: CSADYPIHF
CDR3 DNA: TGCAGCGCGGACTACCCTATTCACTTC

V gene: TRBV20-1
J gene: TRBJ1-2
D gene: .
clone size: many
CDR3 protein: CSARTERWGRDYGYTF
CDR3 DNA: TGCAGTGCTAGAACAGAGCGCTGGGGAAGAGACTATGGCTACACCTTC

V gene: TRBV27
J gene: TRBJ1-2
D gene: .
clone size: .
CDR3 protein: CASSTGNYGYTF
CDR3 DNA: TGTGCCAGCAGTACAGGGAACTATGGCTACACCTTC

V gene: TRBV11-2
J gene: TRBJ2-6
D gene: .
clone size: few
CDR3 protein: CASSLEGRDSGANVLTF
CDR3 DNA: TGTGCCAGCAGCTTAGAAGGCAGAGACTCTGGGGCCAACGTCCTGACTTTC

V gene: TRBV5-1
J gene: TRBJ2-7
D gene: .
clone size: many
CDR3 protein: CASSLGTAGTEQYF
CDR3 DNA: TGCGCCAGCAGCTTGGGGACTGCAGGGACTGAGCAGTACTTC

V gene: TRBV7-3
J gene: TRBJ1-2
D gene: TRBD1
clone size: many
CDR3 protein: CASSLIPGTGAQGYGYTF
CDR3 DNA: TGTGCCAGCAGCTTAATCCCCGGGACAGGTGCCCAGGGCTATGGCTACACCTTC

V gene: TRBV7-8
J gene: TRBJ2-1
D gene: .
clone size: many
CDR3 protein: CASSPQSPGPYNEQFF
CDR3 DNA: TGTGCCAGCAGCCCCCAATCCCCAGGTCCCTACAATGAGCAGTTCTTC

V gene: TRBV4-3
J gene: TRBJ1-6
D gene: .
clone size: .
CDR3 protein: CASSQFGLGSPLHF
CDR3 DNA: TGCGCCAGCAGCCAATTCGGGTTGGGCTCGCCCCTCCACTTT

V gene: TRBV11-2
J gene: TRBJ2-1
D gene: TRBD2
clone size: many
CDR3 protein: CASSPWTSGRSYNEQFF
CDR3 DNA: TGTGCCAGCAGCCCATGGACTAGCGGACGCTCCTACAATGAGCAGTTCTTC

V gene: TRBV20-1
J gene: TRBJ2-1
D gene: TRBD2
clone size: .
CDR3 protein: CSARGLAGEQFF
CDR3 DNA: TGCAGTGCTAGGGGACTAGCGGGAGAGCAGTTCTTC

V gene: TRBV19
J gene: TRBJ2-5
D gene: .
clone size: few
CDR3 protein: CASSMGETQYF
CDR3 DNA: TGTGCCAGTAGTATGGGGGAGACCCAGTACTTC

V gene: TRBV11-2
J gene: TRBJ2-5
D gene: .
clone size: many
CDR3 protein: CASSLVPGGLETQYF
CDR3 DNA: TGTGCCAGCAGCTTAGTTCCCGGGGGGCTAGAGACCCAGTACTTC

V gene: TRBV5-1
J gene: TRBJ2-5
D gene: .
clone size: many
CDR3 protein: CASSLRGPHYQETQYF
CDR3 DNA: TGCGCCAGCAGCCTCAGGGGCCCACACTACCAAGAGACCCAGTACTTC

V gene: TRBV9
J gene: TRBJ1-3
D gene: .
clone size: .
CDR3 protein: CASSVEGRAPGNTIYF
CDR3 DNA: TGTGCCAGCAGCGTAGAGGGGAGGGCCCCTGGAAACACCATATATTTT

V gene: TRBV30
J gene: TRBJ1-4
D gene: .
clone size: .
CDR3 protein: CAWSVEGSEKLFF
CDR3 DNA: TGTGCCTGGAGTGTGGAGGGGAGTGAAAAACTGTTTTTT

V gene: TRBV28
J gene: TRBJ1-2
D gene: .
clone size: .
CDR3 protein: CASSYSHSVYGYTF
CDR3 DNA: TGTGCCAGCAGCTATTCACATAGTGTCTATGGCTACACCTTC

V gene: TRBV7-9
J gene: TRBJ2-1
D gene: TRBD2
clone size: many
CDR3 protein: CASSLATSGSHEQFF
CDR3 DNA: TGTGCCAGCAGCTTAGCGACTAGCGGGAGCCATGAGCAGTTCTTC

V gene: TRBV24-1
J gene: TRBJ2-1
D gene: .
clone size: many
CDR3 protein: CATSDRTSGGNEQFF
CDR3 DNA: TGTGCCACCAGTGACAGAACGTCTGGGGGCAATGAGCAGTTCTTC

V gene: TRBV5-1
J gene: TRBJ2-2
D gene: .
clone size: .
CDR3 protein: CASSLALGGTGELFF
CDR3 DNA: TGCGCCAGCAGCTTGGCCCTCGGCGGCACCGGGGAGCTGTTTTTT

V gene: TRBV11-2
J gene: TRBJ1-1
D gene: .
clone size: many
CDR3 protein: CASSRGAGTEAFF
CDR3 DNA: TGTGCCAGCTCCCGGGGGGCGGGCACTGAAGCTTTCTTT

V gene: TRBV6-5
J gene: TRBJ1-2
D gene: TRBD1
clone size: medium-sized
CDR3 protein: CASSYSWTGTPNYGYTF
CDR3 DNA: TGTGCCAGCAGTTACTCATGGACAGGGACCCCTAACTATGGCTACACCTTC

V gene: TRBV13
J gene: TRBJ1-2
D gene: .
clone size: .
CDR3 protein: CASSSQIPGYTF
CDR3 DNA: TGTGCCAGCAGCTCCCAGATACCTGGCTACACCTTC

V gene: TRBV20-1
J gene: TRBJ2-7
D gene: TRBD1
clone size: few
CDR3 protein: CSAYRQGVSYEQYF
CDR3 DNA: TGCAGTGCCTACCGACAGGGGGTCTCCTACGAGCAGTACTTC

V gene: TRBV28
J gene: TRBJ2-7
D gene: .
clone size: few
CDR3 protein: CASSLDRPYEQYF
CDR3 DNA: TGTGCCAGCAGTTTGGACAGACCTTACGAGCAGTACTTC

V gene: TRBV9
J gene: TRBJ2-3
D gene: .
clone size: many
CDR3 protein: CASSVHGGVSTDTQYF
CDR3 DNA: TGTGCCAGCAGCGTACACGGGGGTGTTAGCACAGATACGCAGTATTTT